This TCR beta chain came from a study of vaccination and CD4 T cells after COVID-19. Study results and limitations: Median SARS-CoV-2-reactive clonotypes rose from approximately 21 to 38, not significantly.

Treatment given: approximately nine-day PBMC culture with coronavirus spike peptide pools or control peptides (ViraFEST assay). The collection of CD4+ T cells from the unexposed donor took place before the COVID-19 pandemic (2011-2018). The Oncomine TCR Beta short-read assay was what sequenced the DNA obtained from cultured CD4+ T cells. TCRdb used MiXCR to reprocess the PCR reads, holding one entry per CDR3 protein. Altogether around 8,000 distinct CDR3 sequences are present, 36% being singletons, with the ten largest covering around 30%. On this clonotype: Its target is unknown.

The CDR3 is 15 amino acids. Looked up from germline, CDR1 is SEHNR and CDR2 is FQNEAQ (reference sequence). Trimming cost V 5 bases and J 4 bases; bases outside gene matches: 9. The clonotype comes from a human donor in good health. The sequencing input was CD4+ T cells from blood, cultured in vitro. The rearrangement links TRBV7-9 to TRBJ2-5; 8 positions agree with TRBD1. DNA of the CDR3: TGTGCCAGCAGCCTGGACAGGGTGATCGTAGAGACCCAGTACTTC. The encoded protein is CASSLDRVIVETQYF.